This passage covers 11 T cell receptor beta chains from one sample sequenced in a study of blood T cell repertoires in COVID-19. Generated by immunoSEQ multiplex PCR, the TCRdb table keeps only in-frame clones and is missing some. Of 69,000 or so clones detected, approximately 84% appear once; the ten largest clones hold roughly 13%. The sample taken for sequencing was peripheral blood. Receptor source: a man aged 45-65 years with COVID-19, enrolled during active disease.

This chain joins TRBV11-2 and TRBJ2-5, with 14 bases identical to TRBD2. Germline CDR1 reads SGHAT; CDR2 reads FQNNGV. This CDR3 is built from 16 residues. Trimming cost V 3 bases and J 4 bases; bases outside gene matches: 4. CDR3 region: CASSFPGLAGAETQYF. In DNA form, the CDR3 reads TGTGCCAGCAGCTTTCCGGGACTAGCGGGGGCAGAGACCCAGTACTTC.

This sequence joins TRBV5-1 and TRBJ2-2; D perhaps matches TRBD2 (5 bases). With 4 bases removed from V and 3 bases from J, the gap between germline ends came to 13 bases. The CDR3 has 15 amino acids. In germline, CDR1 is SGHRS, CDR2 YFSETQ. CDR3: CASSRIAGDTGELFF. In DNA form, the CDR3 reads TGCGCCAGCAGCCGAATAGCCGGGGACACCGGGGAGCTGTTTTTT. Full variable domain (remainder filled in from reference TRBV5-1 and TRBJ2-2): KAGVTQTPRYLIKTRGQQVTLSCSPISGHRSVSWYQQTPGQGLQFLFEYFSETQRNKGNFPGRFSGRQFSNSRSEMNVSTLELGDSALYLCASSRIAGDTGELFFGEGSRLTVL.

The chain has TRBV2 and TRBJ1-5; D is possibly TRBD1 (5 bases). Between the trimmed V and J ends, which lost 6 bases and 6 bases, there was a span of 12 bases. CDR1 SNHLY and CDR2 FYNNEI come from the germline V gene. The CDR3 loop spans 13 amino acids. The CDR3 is CASSEEGPQPQHF. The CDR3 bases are TGTGCCAGCAGCGAGGAGGGGCCTCAGCCCCAGCATTTT.

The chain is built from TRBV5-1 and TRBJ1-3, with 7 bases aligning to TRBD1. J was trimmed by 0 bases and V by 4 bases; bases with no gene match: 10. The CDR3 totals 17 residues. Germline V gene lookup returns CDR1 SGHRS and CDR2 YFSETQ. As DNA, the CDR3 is TGCGCCAGCAGCACTAAACAGGGGATATACTCTGGAAACACCATATATTTT. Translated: CASSTKQGIYSGNTIYF.

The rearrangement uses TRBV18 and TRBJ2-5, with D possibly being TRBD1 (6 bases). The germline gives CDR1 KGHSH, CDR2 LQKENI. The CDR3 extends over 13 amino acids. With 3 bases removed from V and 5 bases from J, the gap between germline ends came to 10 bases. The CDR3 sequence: CASSPRRGETQYF. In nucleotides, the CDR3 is TGTGCCAGCTCACCTCGAAGGGGGGAGACCCAGTACTTC.

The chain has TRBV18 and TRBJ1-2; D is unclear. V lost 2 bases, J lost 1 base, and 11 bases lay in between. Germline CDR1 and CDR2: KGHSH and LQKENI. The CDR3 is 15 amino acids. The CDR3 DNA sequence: TGTGCCAGCTCACCAAGTTCTGAGCTTAACTATGGCTACACCTTC. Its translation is CASSPSSELNYGYTF. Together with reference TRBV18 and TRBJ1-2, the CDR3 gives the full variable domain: NAGVMQNPRHLVRRRGQEARLRCSPMKGHSHVYWYRQLPEEGLKFMVYLQKENIIDESGMPKERFSAEFPKEGPSILRIQQVVRGDSAAYFCASSPSSELNYGYTFGSGTRLTVV.

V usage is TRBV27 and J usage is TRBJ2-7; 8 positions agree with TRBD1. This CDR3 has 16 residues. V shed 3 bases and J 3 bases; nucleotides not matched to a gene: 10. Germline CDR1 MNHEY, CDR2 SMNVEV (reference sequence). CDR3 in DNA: TGTGCCAGCAGTTTGATATCTGTACAGGGGGTCTACGAGCAGTACTTC. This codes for CASSLISVQGVYEQYF.

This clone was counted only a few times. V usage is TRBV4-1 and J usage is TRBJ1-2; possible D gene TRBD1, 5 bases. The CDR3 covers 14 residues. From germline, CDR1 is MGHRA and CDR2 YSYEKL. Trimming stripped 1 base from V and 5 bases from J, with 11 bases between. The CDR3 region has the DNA TGCGCCAGCAGCCAAGCCCAGGGTTTTTATGGCTACACCTTC. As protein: CASSQAQGFYGYTF.

DNA of the CDR3: TGCGCCAGCAGCTTCCAGCGGGGGGAGGAGACCCAGTACTTC. Translated: CASSFQRGEETQYF. The chain has TRBV5-1 and TRBJ2-5, with 9 bases that match TRBD2. The CDR3 has 14 amino acids. Germline CDR1 is SGHRS and CDR2 is YFSETQ. With V trimmed by 2 bases and J by 5 bases, 4 bases remained unmatched.

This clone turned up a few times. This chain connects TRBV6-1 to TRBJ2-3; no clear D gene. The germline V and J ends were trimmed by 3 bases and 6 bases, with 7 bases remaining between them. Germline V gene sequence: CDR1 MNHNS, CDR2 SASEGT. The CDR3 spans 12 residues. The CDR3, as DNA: TGTGCCAGCAGTGACGGTTCGGATACGCAGTATTTT. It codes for CASSDGSDTQYF.

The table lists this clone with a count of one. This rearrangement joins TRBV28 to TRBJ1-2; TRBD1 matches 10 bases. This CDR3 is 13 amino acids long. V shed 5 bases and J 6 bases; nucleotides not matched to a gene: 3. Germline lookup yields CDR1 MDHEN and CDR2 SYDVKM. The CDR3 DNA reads TGTGCCAGCAGTCCCGACAGGGGGCATGGCTACACCTTC. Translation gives CASSPDRGHGYTF.